The 11 T cell receptor beta chains in this list originate from one sample, sequenced in a study of T cells after yellow fever vaccination. TCRdb reprocessed the 5' RACE reads with MiXCR, giving one entry per CDR3 protein. The repertoire includes approximately 150,000 distinct CDR3 sequences, approximately 10% of them detected once, and about a third sits in the top ten. The sequenced sample was CD8+ T cells sorted from PBMCs, obtained 45 days after the yellow fever booster vaccination. The receptors here all came from a man younger than 35 who received the YFV17D yellow fever vaccine.

The genes are TRBV4-1 and TRBJ1-5; D is ambiguous. Looked up from germline, CDR1 is MGHRA and CDR2 is YSYEKL. V lost 0 bases, J lost 3 bases, and 9 bases lay in between. The CDR3 spans 15 residues. The CDR3 region has the DNA TGCGCCAGCAGCCAAGATATAGGGATCAATCAGCCCCAGCATTTT. The encoded protein is CASSQDIGINQPQHF.

V gene TRBV20-1 combines with J gene TRBJ2-7, with 10 bases that match TRBD1. J lost 7 bases, V lost 6 bases, and 9 bases had no gene match. Germline V gene sequence: CDR1 DFQATT, CDR2 SNEGSKA (reference sequence). The CDR3 spans 13 residues. CDR3 in DNA: TGCAGTGCGCCGGACAGGGGGTATTTGGAGCAGTACGTC. Protein: CSAPDRGYLEQYV.

In its sample, this clonotype was seen a few times. The chain combines TRBV27 with TRBJ1-1; the D gene is possibly TRBD1 (5 bases). The CDR3 covers 14 residues. Germline V gives CDR1 MNHEY, CDR2 SMNVEV (reference sequence). V was clipped by 5 bases and J by 4 bases, with 14 bases between them. This CDR3 reads CASSLAGGSTEAFF. CDR3 nucleotide sequence: TGTGCCAGCAGTCTGGCGGGGGGAAGCACTGAAGCTTTCTTT.

The chain carries TRBV14 and TRBJ2-7, with D tentatively TRBD1 (5 bases). The length of the CDR3 is 14 residues. Germline CDR1 SGHDN, CDR2 FVKESK. V lost 1 base, J lost 3 bases, and 10 bases lay in between. CDR3 nucleotide sequence: TGTGCCAGCAGCCAAGGGTGGGGCGACTACGAGCAGTACGTC. This gives the protein CASSQGWGDYEQYV.

The sample holds a few counts of this clonotype. The J gene is TRBJ1-3, the V gene TRBV29-1, with D maybe TRBD1 (6 bases). Germline V CDR1 and CDR2: SQVTM, ANQGSEA. The CDR3 is made up of 12 amino acids. The V gene lost 4 bases and the J gene lost 7 bases, with 11 bases spanning the gap. The CDR3 loop reads CSVGGQGNTIYF. The DNA for the CDR3 is TGCAGCGTTGGAGGTCAGGGGAACACCATATATTTT.

The chain is built from TRBV6-6 and TRBJ1-1; no reliable D call. V lost 4 bases and J lost 8, with 8 bases in between. Germline CDR1 MNHNY, CDR2 SVGAGI (reference sequence). The CDR3 is made up of 11 amino acids. CDR3 nucleotides: TGTGCCAGCAGTTGGCTGATCGAAGCTTTCTTT. This gives the protein CASSWLIEAFF.

This sequence joins TRBV5-1 and TRBJ1-1, with a tentative D call TRBD1 (5 bases). Germline CDR1 SGHRS, CDR2 YFSETQ. V shed 1 base and J shed 1 base, with 23 bases lying between them. This CDR3 has 19 amino acids. CDR3 DNA: TGCGCCAGCAGCTTGTCCGGTCTTTTTAAGCAGGGAGGGAACACTGAAGCTTTCTTT. Its translation: CASSLSGLFKQGGNTEAFF.

This clonotype was recorded a few times. The CDR3 protein is CSARDRYYGYTF. The CDR3 DNA follows: TGCAGTGCTCGGGACAGATACTATGGCTACACCTTC. The chain recombines TRBV20-1 with TRBJ1-2; TRBD1 matches 7 bases. Germline V gene data show CDR1 as DFQATT and CDR2 as SNEGSKA (reference sequence). V shed 5 bases and J 3 bases; nucleotides not matched to a gene: 3. The length of the CDR3 is 12 residues.

The chain is built from TRBV20-1 and TRBJ2-3; possible D gene TRBD1, 6 bases. Germline V gives CDR1 DFQATT, CDR2 SNEGSKA (reference sequence). The V end lost 4 bases, the J end lost 2 bases, and 25 bases lay between the germline ends. CDR3 length: 18 residues. This CDR3 reads CSANSPGTKWGPTDTQYF. CDR3 sequence (DNA): TGCAGTGCTAATAGCCCAGGCACCAAATGGGGGCCCACAGATACGCAGTATTTT.

The rearrangement joins TRBV7-9 to TRBJ2-7, with 7 bases matching TRBD1. Germline loops: CDR1 SEHNR, CDR2 FQNEAQ (reference sequence). V was clipped by 5 bases and J by 5 bases; unmatched bases: 9. CDR3 size: 14 residues. The CDR3 region has the DNA TGTGCCAGCAGCCCCCTGACAGGGTGGAACGAGCAGTACTTC. This gives the protein CASSPLTGWNEQYF.

The chain recombines TRBV29-1 with TRBJ1-5; D is unclear. Trimming took 4 bases from V and 1 from J, leaving 8 bases between them. Looked up from germline, CDR1 is SQVTM and CDR2 is ANQGSEA. This CDR3 is 13 amino acids long. The CDR3 region is CSVVDGSNQPQHF. The CDR3 coding sequence is TGCAGCGTTGTGGACGGGAGCAATCAGCCCCAGCATTTT.